This TCR beta chain emerged from a study of T cell responses to AZD1222 COVID-19 vaccine. Study conclusions and caveats: The peak T cell response came first, and repertoires were sampled only after it. Dominant CD4 TCR responses targeted spike regions 160-218 and 743-854. Donors in the cohort were predominantly white British and more often female, and clonal diversity was possibly underestimated.

The method was immunoSEQ multiplex PCR; TCRdb's version includes in-frame clones alone and lacks a portion of them. In the table there are roughly 110,000 clones, 85% to 90% of which are singletons. This clone was observed a handful of times. Its antigen is not identified. The CDR3 is 11 amino acids. V lost 6 bases, J lost 4 bases, and 7 bases lay in between. The TCR comes from an adult in good health. The chain is built from TRBV23-1 and TRBJ2-7; D may be TRBD2 (6 bases). TRBV23-1 is designated an ORF whose function remains uncertain. Sequencing was performed on peripheral blood, taken on day 0 of AZD1222 vaccination. The chain's CDR3 is CASSREYEQYF. The CDR3 coding sequence is TGCGCCAGCAGCCGGGAGTACGAGCAGTACTTC.